A single sample gave rise to the 11 T cell receptor beta chains below, sequenced in a study of CD8 T cells in ankylosing spondylitis. These receptors lack a known antigen. Each CDR3 protein gets one entry after TCRdb re-called the 5' RACE reads with MiXCR. The table records roughly 700,000 distinct CDR3 sequences, 19% of them present only once. Broader study findings: For ankylosing spondylitis blood, a TCR beta motif of under 10 highly homologous variants appeared characteristic.

The specimen sequenced was blood, either unsorted or a sorted T cell fraction (not recorded which). Receptors originate from a male donor with ankylosing spondylitis.

This chain links TRBV25-1 with TRBJ2-1, with 7 bases identical to TRBD2. After removal of 1 base from V and 3 bases from J, the junction contained 3 bases not matched to a gene. There are 15 residues in the CDR3. The germline V gene has CDR1 MGHDK and CDR2 SYGVNS. DNA of the CDR3: TGTGCCAGCAGTGAATGGGCGGGGGTCTACAATGAGCAGTTCTTC. This gives the protein CASSEWAGVYNEQFF.

This clonotype was picked up one time. The chain couples TRBV6-1 to TRBJ1-1; D is unresolved. The V gene's germline CDR1 is MNHNS and CDR2 SASEGT. There are 14 residues in the CDR3. V dropped 3 bases and J dropped 2 bases, with 10 bases sitting between them. The CDR3 DNA reads as TGTGCCAGCAGTGACAGACACGCCAACACTGAAGCTTTCTTT. This codes for CASSDRHANTEAFF.

The CDR3 here is CASSLTGQTKYGYTF. The DNA for the CDR3 is TGTGCCAGCAGCCTCACGGGACAAACGAAGTATGGCTACACCTTC. The genes are TRBV7-8 and TRBJ1-2, with D possibly TRBD1 on 6 matching bases. Trimming took 5 bases from V and 5 from J, leaving 18 bases between them. The germline CDR1 and CDR2 sequences are SGHVS and FQNEAQ. This CDR3 is 15 amino acids long.

This clonotype appeared a few times. The gene calls are TRBV5-1 and TRBJ1-1; unclear D gene. The CDR3 sequence is 14 residues long. Germline assignment: CDR1 SGHRS and CDR2 YFSETQ. The V end was cut by 0 bases, the J end by 4 bases, with 10 bases between. The CDR3 here is CASSLVGLATEAFF. CDR3 nucleotide sequence: TGCGCCAGCAGCTTGGTAGGGTTGGCCACTGAAGCTTTCTTT. Using reference TRBV5-1 and TRBJ1-1 for the parts outside the CDR3, the full variable domain is KAGVTQTPRYLIKTRGQQVTLSCSPISGHRSVSWYQQTPGQGLQFLFEYFSETQRNKGNFPGRFSGRQFSNSRSEMNVSTLELGDSALYLCASSLVGLATEAFFGQGTRLTVV.

This clonotype was seen a handful of times. The chain recombines TRBV20-1 with TRBJ2-7; 8 positions agree with TRBD2. Unmatched junction bases numbered 4, after V lost 1 base and J lost 5 bases. Germline values: CDR1 DFQATT, CDR2 SNEGSKA (reference sequence). The CDR3 sequence is 13 residues long. As DNA, the CDR3 is TGCAGTGCTAGAGGGCGGGAGGACCACGAGCAGTACTTC. Translating gives CSARGREDHEQYF.

V and J are TRBV11-1 and TRBJ2-1; the match to TRBD2 covers 8 bases. CDR3 size: 18 residues. The junction had 15 bases not matched to a gene; V was cut back by 1 base and J by 7 bases. Germline CDR1 reads SGHAT; CDR2 reads FQDESV (reference sequence). The CDR3 spells CASSLVGGAGTIGNEQFF. The CDR3 DNA sequence: TGTGCCAGCAGCTTAGTCGGGGGGGCCGGGACGATAGGGAATGAGCAGTTCTTC.

The chain's CDR3 is CSAPGTSGGNSYNEQFF. CDR3 nucleotides: TGCAGTGCTCCCGGGACTAGCGGGGGCAACTCCTACAATGAGCAGTTCTTC. This sequence joins TRBV20-1 and TRBJ2-1; 14 positions match TRBD2. There are 17 residues in the CDR3. Trimming removed 5 bases from V and 0 bases from J; junction bases left unmatched: 6. Germline assignment: CDR1 DFQATT and CDR2 SNEGSKA (reference sequence).

CDR3: CASSIGPVGDIQYF. CDR3 nucleotide sequence: TGTGCCAGTAGTATAGGTCCGGTCGGGGACATTCAGTACTTC. This chain links TRBV19 with TRBJ2-4, with D possibly being TRBD2 (5 bases). Looked up from germline, CDR1 is LNHDA and CDR2 is SQIVND (reference sequence). V dropped 1 base and J dropped 8 bases, with 12 bases sitting between them. There are 14 residues in the CDR3.

This clonotype was seen only a few times. The V gene is TRBV15, the J gene TRBJ1-4; a weak D match, TRBD1 (6 bases). This CDR3 has 15 amino acids. The V gene lost 0 bases and the J gene lost 8 bases, with 13 bases spanning the gap. Germline V gene data show CDR1 as LNHNV and CDR2 as YYDKDF (reference sequence). This CDR3 is CATSRDWGPEEKLFF. For the CDR3, the DNA is TGTGCCACCAGCAGAGATTGGGGGCCGGAGGAAAAACTGTTTTTT.

This sequence joins TRBV4-1 and TRBJ1-1; D unresolved. The germline V gene has CDR1 MGHRA and CDR2 YSYEKL. V shed 0 bases and J shed 0 bases, with 5 bases lying between them. This CDR3 comprises 14 residues. The CDR3 sequence: CASSQDKVNTEAFF. The CDR3 DNA sequence: TGCGCCAGCAGCCAAGATAAAGTGAACACTGAAGCTTTCTTT.

This clonotype was seen only a few times. The chain combines TRBV5-1 with TRBJ2-1; D is ambiguous. The germline V gene has CDR1 SGHRS and CDR2 YFSETQ. Trimming cost V 7 bases and J 5 bases, with 13 bases left between them. The CDR3 is 13 amino acids. CDR3 in DNA: TGCGCCAGCCGTCCAGGCTGGCACAATGAGCAGTTCTTC. This translates into CASRPGWHNEQFF.